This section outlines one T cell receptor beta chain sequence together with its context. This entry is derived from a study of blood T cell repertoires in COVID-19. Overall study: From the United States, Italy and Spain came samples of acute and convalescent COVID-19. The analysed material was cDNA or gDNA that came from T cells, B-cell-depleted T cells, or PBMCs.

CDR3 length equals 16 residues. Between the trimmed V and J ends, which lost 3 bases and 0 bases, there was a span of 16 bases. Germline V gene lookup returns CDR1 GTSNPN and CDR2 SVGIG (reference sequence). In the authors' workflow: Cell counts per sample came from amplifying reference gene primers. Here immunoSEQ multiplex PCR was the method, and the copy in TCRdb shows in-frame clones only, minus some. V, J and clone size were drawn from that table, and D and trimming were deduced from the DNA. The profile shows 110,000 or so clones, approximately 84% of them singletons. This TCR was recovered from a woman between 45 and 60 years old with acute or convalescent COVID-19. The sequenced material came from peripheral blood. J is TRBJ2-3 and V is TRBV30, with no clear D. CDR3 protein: CAWSPYQRLSTDTQYF. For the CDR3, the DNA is TGTGCCTGGAGCCCCTACCAGCGTTTAAGCACAGATACGCAGTATTTT.